This T cell receptor beta chain was observed in a study of blood T cell repertoires in COVID-19. Study context: PBMCs, B-cell-depleted T cells, or T cells provided the cDNA or gDNA that made up the material.

This CDR3 region has 15 residues. Germline lookup yields CDR1 LNHNV and CDR2 YYDKDF (reference sequence). V lost 6 bases and J lost 2, with 17 bases in between. Sequencing was performed with immunoSEQ multiplex PCR; in TCRdb, only in-frame clones are kept and a portion is missing. The sample holds under 200,000 clones, more than 65% seen once. Those enrolled, adults aged 18 to 89 years, came from roughly 22 US areas. Participants had their cohort set by participant-reported clinical history. Cohort 3 recovery required two negative PCRs, clearance, or symptom resolution. This sequence joins TRBV15 and TRBJ2-7, with D possibly TRBD2 on 6 matching bases. Sequencing was done on a sample of PBMCs or T cells enriched from blood (not recorded which). This TCR was sampled from a man between 45 and 60 years old who had recovered from COVID-19. The DNA for the CDR3 is TGTGCCACCAGTAGGTCCCCGGACTACCCCTACGAGCAGTACTTC. It specifies CATSRSPDYPYEQYF.